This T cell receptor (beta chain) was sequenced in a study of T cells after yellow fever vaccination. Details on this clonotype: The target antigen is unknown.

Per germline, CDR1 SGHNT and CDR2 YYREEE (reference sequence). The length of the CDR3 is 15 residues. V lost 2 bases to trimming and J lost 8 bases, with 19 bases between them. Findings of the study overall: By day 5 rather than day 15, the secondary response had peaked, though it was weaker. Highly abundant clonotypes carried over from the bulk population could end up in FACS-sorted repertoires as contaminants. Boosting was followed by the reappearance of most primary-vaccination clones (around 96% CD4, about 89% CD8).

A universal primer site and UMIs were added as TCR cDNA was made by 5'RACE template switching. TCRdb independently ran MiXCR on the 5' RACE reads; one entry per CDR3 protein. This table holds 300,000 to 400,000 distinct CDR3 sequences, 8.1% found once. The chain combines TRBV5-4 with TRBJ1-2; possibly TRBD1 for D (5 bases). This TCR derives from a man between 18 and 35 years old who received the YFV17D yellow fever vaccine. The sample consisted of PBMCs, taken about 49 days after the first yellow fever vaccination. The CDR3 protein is CASSLNRDPFGGYTF. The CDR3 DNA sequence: TGTGCCAGCAGCTTAAACCGGGACCCCTTCGGCGGCTACACCTTC. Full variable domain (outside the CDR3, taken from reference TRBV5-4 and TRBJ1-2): ETGVTQSPTHLIKTRGQQVTLRCSSQSGHNTVSWYQQALGQGPQFIFQYYREEENGRGNFPPRFSGLQFPNYSSELNVNALELDDSALYLCASSLNRDPFGGYTFGSGTRLTVV.